This TCR beta chain was captured in a study of post-analysis software for immune sequencing data (dated by TCRdb to between 2014 and 2017). For the study in its entirety: The recorded disease courses included relapsing-remitting, secondary progressive and progressive-relapsing multiple sclerosis, and some patients had no subtype annotation. A subset of samples was prepared in parallel using single-end sample barcoding, then pooled and co-amplified after Illumina adapter ligation. The multiple sclerosis patient repertoires were compared with around ten previously published healthy control repertoires from donors aged roughly 6 to 25 years. General study outcomes and caveats: When samples were clustered directly using the F measure, samples prepared in the same batch co-clustered strongly, which prompted a batch-effect correction. Multiple sclerosis patients had significantly lower normalized Chao1 diversity than controls, a result that suggests substantial peripheral T-cell clonal expansion. Significantly higher frequencies in patients than in controls were found for about five TRBV segments, including TRBV5-6, TRBV5-1 and TRBV20-1. The multiple sclerosis patient group was slightly younger than the control group.

Comments on this clonotype: There is no known antigen for this receptor. No much larger clone exists at a distance of one base, and base qualities are not known.

Measured from the cysteine to the phenylalanine, the CDR3 is 13 residues long. Only the CDR3 part of the read is kept: 39 bases, read in frame from the first base. The germline V gene specifies SQVTM as CDR1 and ANQGSEA as CDR2. Here V drops 7 bases and J drops 7 bases, and the junction holds 10 bases not matched to any gene. The protocol used for the library was PCR. Sequenced on an Illumina HiSeq 2500. To reduce PCR and sequencing biases, unique molecular identifiers were incorporated into the TCR beta cDNA libraries. Per 1 to 10 million input T cells, roughly 0.5 million cDNA molecules were obtained, such that each molecule approximated one T cell. The patient libraries were prepared and sequenced using the same protocol as the earlier healthy control dataset. Within a given batch, samples were prepared together, multiplexed and sequenced on the same HiSeq lane. Turning to the authors' computational methods: MIGEC handled the raw barcoded reads, throwing out single-read molecular identifier groups before consensus assembly and CDR3 extraction. VDJtools was used for post-analysis of the clonotype tables, and diversity was normalized by down-sampling every dataset to the size of the smallest sample. Repertoire overlap clustering matched CDR3 amino acid but not nucleotide sequences to correct batch-related cross-sample contamination. TCRdb trimmed public reads at Q25 via fastp, called clones via MiXCR and kept in-frame beta chains. Each record represents a unique CDR3 protein, reported with the most common genes and DNA among its rows. TCRdb, not the original authors, processed these V and J calls. The sample table holds 600,000 to 750,000 distinct CDR3 sequences, of which around 60% were seen once. Roughly 10% of the sample rests with the top ten.

TCR beta repertoires were profiled from peripheral blood of under 15 young patients with multiple sclerosis to demonstrate the VDJtools post-analysis software. The multiple sclerosis patients were children and adolescents between roughly 6 and 17 years of age. The receptor's source is a girl aged 2 to 10 with multiple sclerosis. The chain joins TRBV29-1 to TRBJ2-1, with 7 bases matching TRBD1. The source material was blood. Here the CDR3 is given as CSANRGTQNEQFF. The DNA reads as follows: TGCAGCGCAAACAGGGGAACTCAGAATGAGCAGTTCTTC.